A single sample is the source of the 2 T cell receptor beta chains below, sequenced in a study of shared T cell receptors in the human thymus. The data were produced by immunoSEQ multiplex PCR, yet TCRdb's version contains in-frame clones alone and is incomplete. The data show about 380,000 clones, 85% to 95% seen once. Sequencing was carried out using thymocytes. The receptors were sampled from a human donor.

This chain links TRBV4-3 with TRBJ2-7; D call uncertain. The V gene lost 1 base and the J gene lost 1 base, with 5 bases spanning the gap. Germline assignment: CDR1 LGHNA and CDR2 YSLEER. The CDR3 length is 13 residues. CDR3: CASSQGGSYEQYF. DNA for the CDR3: TGCGCCAGCAGCCAAGGGGGTTCCTACGAGCAGTACTTC.

The chain links TRBV28 to TRBJ2-5; tentative D call: TRBD2 (5 bases). Trimming took off 4 bases at V and 4 bases at J, with 19 bases between the two ends. The CDR3 is 16 amino acids. Germline CDR1 MDHEN, CDR2 SYDVKM. The CDR3 DNA follows: TGTGCCAGCAGTTCCCCCCGAGACTACCCGAGAGAGACCCAGTACTTC. Translated, it gives CASSSPRDYPRETQYF.